Described below is a single TCR beta chain sequence and its context. The record originates from a study of T cell changes during pregnancy in multiple sclerosis. The data were produced by immunoSEQ multiplex PCR, yet TCRdb's version contains in-frame clones alone and is incomplete. This sample has tens of thousands of clones, with around nine tenths found just once. The V end was cut by 4 bases, the J end by 4 bases, with 8 bases between. This CDR3 contains 11 residues. Per germline, CDR1 DFQATT and CDR2 SNEGSKA (reference sequence). The V and J genes are TRBV20-1 and TRBJ2-7; D gene unclear. This receptor was identified in a female donor with multiple sclerosis, enrolled in a pregnancy study. The specimen was CD8+ T cells from peripheral blood mononuclear cells, collected in the first trimester of pregnancy. The CDR3 is CSATLSYEQYF. In DNA form, the CDR3 reads TGCAGTGCTACACTTAGTTACGAGCAGTACTTC.